This paragraph covers one TCR beta chain sequence. The sample belongs to a study of blood T cell repertoires in COVID-19. Sequenced by immunoSEQ multiplex PCR; TCRdb stores in-frame clones only, minus some. Of under 300,000 clones detected, roughly 86% appear once; the ten largest clones hold about 4%. In germline, CDR1 is SGHTA, CDR2 FQGTGA. Trimming shortened V by 4 bases and J by 3 bases, and 12 bases separated the two germline ends. The CDR3 contains 15 residues. The chain carries TRBV7-3 and TRBJ2-2; D is possibly TRBD1 (6 bases). This clonotype was sampled from a man in his forties or fifties with acute or convalescent COVID-19. Sequenced: peripheral blood. Here the CDR3 DNA reads TGTGCCAGCAGCTCCCCTACAGGGTACACCGGGGAGCTGTTTTTT. Translating it yields CASSSPTGYTGELFF. Drawing the rest from reference TRBV7-3 and TRBJ2-2, the complete variable domain is GAGVSQTPSNKVTEKGKYVELRCDPISGHTALYWYRQSLGQGPEFLIYFQGTGAADDSGLPNDRFFAVRPEGSVSTLKIQRTERGDSAVYLCASSSPTGYTGELFFGEGSRLTVL.